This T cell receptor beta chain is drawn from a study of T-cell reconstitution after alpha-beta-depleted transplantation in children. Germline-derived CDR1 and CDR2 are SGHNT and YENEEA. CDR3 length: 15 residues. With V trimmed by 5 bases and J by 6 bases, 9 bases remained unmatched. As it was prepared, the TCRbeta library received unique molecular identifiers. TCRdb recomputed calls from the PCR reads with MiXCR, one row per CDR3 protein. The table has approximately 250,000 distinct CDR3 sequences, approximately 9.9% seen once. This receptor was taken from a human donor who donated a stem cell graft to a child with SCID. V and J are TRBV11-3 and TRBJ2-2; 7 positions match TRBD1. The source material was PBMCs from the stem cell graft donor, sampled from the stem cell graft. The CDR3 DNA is TGTGCCAGCAGCCCCATCGAGGGACAGCCCGGGGAGCTGTTTTTT. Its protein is CASSPIEGQPGELFF.